A single sample gave rise to the 24 T cell receptor beta chains below, sequenced in a study of blood T cell repertoires in COVID-19. Sequencing used immunoSEQ multiplex PCR; TCRdb keeps in-frame clones, though not all of them. The sample records about 87,000 clones, about 88% being singletons. Input material: peripheral blood. Receptors originate from a woman of 80 years or more with active COVID-19.

This clone was seen only a few times. The V and J genes are TRBV7-3 and TRBJ2-1; the D gene is possibly TRBD2 (6 bases). The length of the CDR3 is 15 residues. Per the germline V gene, CDR1 is SGHTA and CDR2 is FQGTGA. Trimming took off 2 bases at V and 5 bases at J, with 13 bases between the two ends. CDR3 amino acids: CASSLGGRRNNEQFF. For the CDR3, the DNA is TGTGCCAGCAGCTTAGGGGGGAGGCGTAACAATGAGCAGTTCTTC.

The V gene is TRBV7-8, the J gene TRBJ1-1; 8 positions agree with TRBD1. Germline trimming cut 3 bases from V and 1 base from J; bases unmatched to any gene: 10. From germline, CDR1 is SGHVS and CDR2 FQNEAQ. The CDR3 runs 17 residues. The CDR3 bases are TGTGCCAGCAGCTTTGAGGACAGGGTCGAGACGAACACTGAAGCTTTCTTT. Translation: CASSFEDRVETNTEAFF.

The chain is built from TRBV27 and TRBJ2-7; D gene unclear. This CDR3 is 14 amino acids long. Germline V gives CDR1 MNHEY, CDR2 SMNVEV (reference sequence). V was cut by 3 bases and J by 0 bases, with 9 bases left in between. For the CDR3, the DNA is TGTGCCAGCAGTTTCAGCGCTAGCTCCTACGAGCAGTACTTC. It translates to CASSFSASSYEQYF.

This clone appeared a single time. The rearrangement joins TRBV7-9 to TRBJ2-1; D is possibly TRBD2 (5 bases). This CDR3 has 14 amino acids. V gave up 7 bases and J gave up 9 bases, with 19 bases separating them. The germline V gene encodes CDR1 SEHNR and CDR2 FQNEAQ (reference sequence). CDR3: CASTPQRGMSEQFF. DNA for the CDR3: TGTGCCAGCACCCCTCAACGAGGGATGAGTGAGCAGTTCTTC.

The chain couples TRBV7-2 to TRBJ2-1, with D unresolved. Per germline, CDR1 SGHTA and CDR2 FQGNSA. Trimming left V 1 base short and J 6 bases short, with 13 bases between. The CDR3 totals 15 residues. Here the CDR3 reads CASSLGRPIFNEQFF. The CDR3 DNA reads TGTGCCAGCAGCTTAGGCAGGCCGATTTTCAATGAGCAGTTCTTC. The full variable domain, in which reference TRBV7-2 and TRBJ2-1 provide the parts outside the CDR3, is GAGVSQSPSNKVTEKGKDVELRCDPISGHTALYWYRQSLGQGLEFLIYFQGNSAPDKSGLPSDRFSAERTGGSVSTLTIQRTQQEDSAVYLCASSLGRPIFNEQFFGPGTRLTVL.

The chain has TRBV7-8 and TRBJ2-7; weak D call: TRBD1 (6 bases). The V and J ends lost 5 bases and 4 bases respectively, with 21 bases between them. The CDR3 sequence is 16 residues long. Germline V gives CDR1 SGHVS, CDR2 FQNEAQ. The DNA of the CDR3 is TGTGCCAGCAGCGGGCAGGGGATTGGGGTCACATACGAGCAGTACTTC. It specifies CASSGQGIGVTYEQYF.

The chain joins TRBV7-2 to TRBJ2-3; 9 positions match TRBD2. This CDR3 is 16 amino acids long. Germline values: CDR1 SGHTA, CDR2 FQGNSA. V lost 5 bases and J lost 1; bases outside the gene matches: 7. This CDR3 reads CASSPGLARGTDTQYF. The CDR3 coding sequence is TGTGCCAGCAGCCCCGGACTAGCGAGGGGCACAGATACGCAGTATTTT.

The chain combines TRBV6-6 with TRBJ2-1; 9 bases are shared with TRBD2. Per the germline V gene, CDR1 is MNHNY and CDR2 is SVGAGI (reference sequence). With 4 bases clipped from V and 9 bases from J, the junction kept 10 bases outside the gene matches. CDR3 length equals 15 residues. Here the CDR3 reads CASSSRGSGRTEQFF. CDR3 coding DNA: TGTGCCAGCAGTTCCCGGGGTAGCGGGAGAACTGAGCAGTTCTTC.

The gene calls are TRBV7-3 and TRBJ2-1, with D uncertain. V was cut by 2 bases and J by 0 bases, with 8 bases left in between. Germline CDR1 reads SGHTA; CDR2 reads FQGTGA. The CDR3 covers 15 residues. CDR3 region: CASSLQRSSYNEQFF. CDR3 nucleotide sequence: TGTGCCAGCAGCTTACAGAGGAGCTCCTACAATGAGCAGTTCTTC.

CDR3 nucleotide sequence: TGTGCCAGCAGCTTGGAGAGATGGAATTCACCCCTCCACTTT. Its protein product is CASSLERWNSPLHF. This chain uses TRBV5-6 with TRBJ1-6; D gene ambiguous. The CDR3 has 14 residues. CDR1 is SGHDT, CDR2 YYEEEE, per germline. The ends were cut back, 0 bases at V and 7 bases at J, with 8 bases in the middle.

V gene TRBV4-3 combines with J gene TRBJ2-3; TRBD2 aligns across 9 bases. The germline V gene has CDR1 LGHNA and CDR2 YSLEER. V was clipped by 6 bases and J by 1 base; unmatched bases: 11. The CDR3 has 17 amino acids. This chain's CDR3 is CASSGLAGGPGTDTQYF. DNA for the CDR3: TGCGCCAGCAGTGGCCTCGCGGGAGGGCCGGGCACAGATACGCAGTATTTT.

This chain uses TRBV14 with TRBJ2-5; TRBD2 is a possible D gene (6 bases). V gave up 5 bases and J gave up 5 bases, with 12 bases separating them. CDR3 length: 13 amino acids. The germline gives CDR1 SGHDN, CDR2 FVKESK. The CDR3 loop reads CASSLRLGETQYF. CDR3 DNA: TGTGCCAGCAGCTTACGACTAGGCGAGACCCAGTACTTC.

This chain connects TRBV19 to TRBJ1-1; tentatively, D is TRBD1 (6 bases). The V end was cut by 7 bases, the J end by 0 bases, with 9 bases between. The CDR3 totals 13 residues. Germline V gives CDR1 LNHDA, CDR2 SQIVND (reference sequence). CDR3 protein: CASIGQLNTEAFF. The CDR3 coding sequence is TGTGCCAGTATAGGACAGCTGAACACTGAAGCTTTCTTT.

This clone occurred once. The chain couples TRBV6-5 to TRBJ2-5, with D possibly being TRBD1 (6 bases). The CDR3 covers 13 residues. V lost 6 bases, J lost 7 bases, and 15 bases lay in between. CDR1 and CDR2 (germline): MNHEY, SVGAGI. In DNA form, the CDR3 reads TGTGCCAGCAGCCGGACAGTGAGTACGACCCAGTACTTC. This translates into CASSRTVSTTQYF.

This chain links TRBV30 with TRBJ2-3, with D tentatively TRBD2 (6 bases). The CDR3 extends over 14 amino acids. Germline V CDR1 and CDR2: GTSNPN, SVGIG (reference sequence). CDR3 coding DNA: TGTGCAAGGAGGGAGAAGGGGACGCCAGATACGCAGTATTTT. Its translation is CARREKGTPDTQYF.

V gene TRBV5-6 combines with J gene TRBJ2-1; D unresolved. The V gene's germline CDR1 is SGHDT and CDR2 YYEEEE. V lost 0 bases and J 9 bases, leaving 10 bases between the germline ends. There are 13 residues in the CDR3. For the CDR3, the DNA is TGTGCCAGCAGCTTGGTCAGTTTTGGTGAGCAGTTCTTC. It yields the protein CASSLVSFGEQFF.

The chain links TRBV19 to TRBJ2-7; 7 nucleotides line up with TRBD2. This CDR3 contains 14 residues. The junction had 11 bases not matched to a gene; V was cut back by 6 bases and J by 6 bases. Germline CDR1 is LNHDA and CDR2 is SQIVND (reference sequence). CDR3: CASSRGTIQGEQYF. In nucleotides, the CDR3 is TGTGCCAGTAGCCGAGGGACTATCCAGGGCGAGCAGTACTTC.

In DNA, the CDR3 is TGTGCCAGCAGCTTAGCGGGGGCGATAGCGGGACTCTCCTACGAGCAGTACTTC. Its translation: CASSLAGAIAGLSYEQYF. The rearrangement uses TRBV7-2 and TRBJ2-7; 8 bases match TRBD2. The CDR3 has 18 residues. Germline CDR1 SGHTA, CDR2 FQGNSA. With 0 bases clipped from V and 0 bases from J, the junction kept 10 bases outside the gene matches.

The J gene is TRBJ2-3, the V gene TRBV12-3 or TRBV12-4; D is uncertain. This CDR3 comprises 13 residues. Between the trimmed V and J ends, which lost 7 bases and 0 bases, there was a span of 8 bases. This chain's CDR3 is CASTSYSTDTQYF. The CDR3 DNA is TGTGCCAGCACGTCCTATAGCACAGATACGCAGTATTTT.

A single count supports this clone. CDR3 DNA: TGTGCCAGCAGTAGTAGCGGGAGGAACACCGGGGAGCTGTTTTTT. This codes for CASSSSGRNTGELFF. The V and J genes are TRBV28 and TRBJ2-2, with 9 bases aligning to TRBD2. This CDR3 region has 15 residues. Looked up from germline, CDR1 is MDHEN and CDR2 is SYDVKM. The V and J ends lost 5 bases and 1 base, in that order; junction bases with no gene match: 2.

The count of this clone is one. The genes are TRBV5-5 and TRBJ2-5; tentatively, D is TRBD2 (5 bases). Germline CDR1 reads SGHKS; CDR2 reads YYEKEE (reference sequence). V lost 0 bases and J 5 bases, leaving 11 bases between the germline ends. The CDR3 has 14 amino acids. CDR3 DNA sequence: TGTGCCAGCAGCTTGGGCGGGCGCGGGGAGACCCAGTACTTC. It encodes CASSLGGRGETQYF.

This clone appeared once. The chain couples TRBV18 to TRBJ1-2, with D perhaps TRBD1 (5 bases). The V gene's germline CDR1 is KGHSH and CDR2 LQKENI. The V end was cut by 6 bases, the J end by 6 bases, with 17 bases between. This CDR3 spans 14 amino acids. CDR3 DNA: TGTGCCAGCTCTCCCGGAGTGGGGCTTGATGGCTACACCTTC. This encodes CASSPGVGLDGYTF.

V is TRBV11-2 and J is TRBJ2-2; D call uncertain. Germline V CDR1 and CDR2: SGHAT, FQNNGV. CDR3 size: 11 residues. The germline V and J ends were trimmed by 2 bases and 7 bases, with 2 bases remaining between them. This CDR3 reads CASSLYGELFF. The CDR3 DNA follows: TGTGCCAGCAGCTTATACGGGGAGCTGTTTTTT.

J is TRBJ2-2 and V is TRBV7-3, with 10 nucleotides matching TRBD1. The CDR3 totals 16 residues. CDR1 and CDR2 from the germline V gene are SGHTA and FQGTGA. J gave up 6 bases and V 0 bases, and 4 bases lay outside the gene matches. CDR3 nucleotides: TGTGCCAGCAGCTTAACGGACAGGGGGAGGGCCGGGGAGCTGTTTTTT. Translating gives CASSLTDRGRAGELFF.